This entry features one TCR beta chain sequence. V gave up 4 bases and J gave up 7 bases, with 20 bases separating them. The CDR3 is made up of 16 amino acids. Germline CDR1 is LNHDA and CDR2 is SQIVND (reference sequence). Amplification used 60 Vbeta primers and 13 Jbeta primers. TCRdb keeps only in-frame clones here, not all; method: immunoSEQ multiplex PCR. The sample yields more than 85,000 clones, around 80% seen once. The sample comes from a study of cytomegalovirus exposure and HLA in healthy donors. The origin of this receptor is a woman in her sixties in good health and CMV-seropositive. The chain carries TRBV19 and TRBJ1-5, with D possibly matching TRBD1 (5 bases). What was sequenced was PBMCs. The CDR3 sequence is CASSTIKTALIQPQHF. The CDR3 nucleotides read TGTGCCAGTAGTACGATCAAGACAGCCCTTATCCAGCCCCAGCATTTT. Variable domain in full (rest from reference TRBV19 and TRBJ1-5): DGGITQSPKYLFRKEGQNVTLSCEQNLNHDAMYWYRQDPGQGLRLIYYSQIVNDFQKGDIAEGYSVSREKKESFPLTVTSAQKNPTAFYLCASSTIKTALIQPQHFGDGTRLSIL.